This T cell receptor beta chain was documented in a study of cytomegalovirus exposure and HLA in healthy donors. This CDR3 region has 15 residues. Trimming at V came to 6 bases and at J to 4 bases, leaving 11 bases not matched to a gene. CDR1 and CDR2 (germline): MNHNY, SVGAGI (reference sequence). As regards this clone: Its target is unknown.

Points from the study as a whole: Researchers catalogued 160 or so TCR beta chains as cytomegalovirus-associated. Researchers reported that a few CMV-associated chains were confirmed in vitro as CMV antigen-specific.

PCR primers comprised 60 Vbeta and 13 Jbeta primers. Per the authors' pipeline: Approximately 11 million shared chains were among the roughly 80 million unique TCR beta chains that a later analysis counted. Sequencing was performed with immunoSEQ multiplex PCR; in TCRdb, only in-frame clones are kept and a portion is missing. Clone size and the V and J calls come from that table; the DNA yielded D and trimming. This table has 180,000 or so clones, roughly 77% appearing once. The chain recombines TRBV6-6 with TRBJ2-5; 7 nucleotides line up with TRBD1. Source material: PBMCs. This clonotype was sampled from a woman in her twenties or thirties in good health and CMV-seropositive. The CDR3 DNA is TGTGCCAGCAGCTCCTACCAGACAGGGAGAGAGACCCAGTACTTC. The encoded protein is CASSSYQTGRETQYF.